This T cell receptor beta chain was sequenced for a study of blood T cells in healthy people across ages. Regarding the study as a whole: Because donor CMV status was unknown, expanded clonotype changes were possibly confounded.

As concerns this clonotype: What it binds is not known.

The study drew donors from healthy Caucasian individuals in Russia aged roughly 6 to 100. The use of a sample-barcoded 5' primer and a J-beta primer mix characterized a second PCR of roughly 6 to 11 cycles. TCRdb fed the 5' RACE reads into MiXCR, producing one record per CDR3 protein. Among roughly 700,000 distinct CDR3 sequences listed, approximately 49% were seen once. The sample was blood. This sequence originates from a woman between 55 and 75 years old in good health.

The CDR3 DNA sequence: TGTGCCAGCAGCTCCCGGGACAGGGGTCTCGGCAATGAGCAGTTCTTC. Amino acids: CASSSRDRGLGNEQFF. J is TRBJ2-1 and V is TRBV7-8; 10 nucleotides align to TRBD1. Germline CDR1 SGHVS, CDR2 FQNEAQ. The CDR3 is 16 residues long. With 4 bases clipped from V and 6 bases from J, the junction kept 9 bases outside the gene matches.